The clone carrying this TCR beta chain was seen repeatedly, ten times or more. Antigen: not known. The sample belongs to a study of T cells in Graves' hyperthyroidism and ophthalmopathy. Amplification yielded TCR beta CDR3 regions, with RNA transcripts as the source. RT-PCR in the first round (using the HTBI primer set) targeted the TCR CDR3. A single record per CDR3 protein comes from TCRdb applying MiXCR to the multiplex PCR reads. The sample has about 400,000 distinct CDR3 sequences, roughly 15% seen once; the top ten hold around 5.3%. General study points: A model built on 13 V-J features separated ophthalmopathy from stable hyperthyroidism. Expanded thyroid clonotypes (above 0.001) were mostly also found in blood.

Unmatched junction bases numbered 2, after V lost 8 bases and J lost 3 bases. The CDR3 runs to 12 residues. CDR1 SNHLY and CDR2 FYNNEI come from the germline V gene. The TCR was taken from a young woman with Graves' hyperthyroidism. Sequenced material: blood. The V call is TRBV2, the J call TRBJ2-7; 9 nucleotides agree with TRBD1. As DNA, the CDR3 is TGTGCCAGCCGACAGGGGGTCTACGAGCAGTACTTC. Its translation is CASRQGVYEQYF.